Sequencing of this TCR beta chain was carried out in a study of blood T cell repertoires in COVID-19. The table came from immunoSEQ multiplex PCR; TCRdb's copy has only in-frame clones and leaves some out. The profile covers 140,000 to 150,000 clones, with under 90% appearing a single time and approximately 3.5% taken by the ten largest. The origin of this receptor is a man aged 70-80 years who had recovered from COVID-19. Source material: peripheral blood.

The CDR3 region has the DNA TGTGCCAGCAGTTCTACTCAGGGATACACAGATACGCAGTATTTT. This gives the protein CASSSTQGYTDTQYF. This sequence joins TRBV11-2 and TRBJ2-3, with D perhaps TRBD1 (5 bases). CDR1 is SGHAT and CDR2 is FQNNGV in the germline V gene. V was pared by 6 bases and J by 2 bases, with 15 bases between. This CDR3 has 15 amino acids.